These T cell receptor beta chains were read from a single sample in a study of T cells in localized non-small cell lung cancer. Libraries were prepared by immunoSEQ multiplex PCR; TCRdb keeps only in-frame clonotypes and omits some of them. The sample yields roughly 5,200 clones, about 55% seen once. The sequences come from lymph node tissue, collected before any cancer treatment. These receptors all come from a male donor aged 60 or over with stage I squamous cell lung carcinoma. Each CDR3 is given without its conserved first and last residue.

j_call	cdr3_length	v_call	cdr3_aa
TRBJ2-1	13	TRBV11-3	ASSQANRDYNEQF
TRBJ2-2	10	TRBV29-1	SANRDTGELF
TRBJ1-3	14	TRBV19	ASNMGGSAVGNTIY
TRBJ2-1	12	TRBV14	ASSPTRHGGEQF
TRBJ2-1	13	TRBV10-2	ASSESWGPYNEQF
TRBJ2-5	13	TRBV11-3	ASSEGLAGGGTQY
TRBJ2-1	11	TRBV9	ASSPTITAEQF
TRBJ1-1	13	TRBV6-8	ASSRTGTGGSEAF
TRBJ2-1	11	TRBV18	ASSPGQYNEQF
TRBJ1-2	13	TRBV9	ASSAPPPGDYGYT
TRBJ2-7	11	TRBV28	TSSLSDLYEQY
TRBJ2-7	12	TRBV19	ASSINGRGNEQY
TRBJ2-1	14	TRBV6-1	ASSEVSLLAGGEQF
TRBJ2-1	13	TRBV11-3	ASSPRGTSGNEQF
TRBJ1-1	12	TRBV28	ATRRRYTNTEAF
TRBJ2-7	14	TRBV9	ASSVGEGTSLAEQY
TRBJ1-1	13	TRBV19	ASSKQEVGDTEAF
TRBJ2-3	13	TRBV19	ASSRKDLDADTQY
TRBJ2-2	11	TRBV30	AWMEQNTGELF
TRBJ2-5	12	TRBV19	ASSPAGGQETQY
TRBJ2-1	14	TRBV28	ASSFLGTRQGHEQF
TRBJ2-3	13	TRBV11-3	ASSPGTASTDTQY
TRBJ2-2	18	TRBV19	ASSMFYLGSSGPNTGELF
TRBJ2-3	12	TRBV9	ASSEGGYTDTQY
TRBJ2-5	12	TRBV11-3	ASSLQGPAETQY
TRBJ1-1	12	TRBV15	ATSIKVFDTEAF
TRBJ1-1	12	TRBV18	ASSPVGVNTEAF
TRBJ1-5	11	TRBV30	AWSVAGLQPQH
TRBJ2-3	14	TRBV6-8	ASSESASGRIDTQY
TRBJ2-3	15	TRBV11-3	ASSPSRGAPGTDTQY
TRBJ1-1	13	TRBV6-8	ATIKEGLGNTEAF
TRBJ1-4	14	TRBV28	ASSLYGQGINEKLF
TRBJ1-5	13	TRBV9	ASSVGQGINQPQH
TRBJ2-7	12	TRBV19	ASKRGLDSYEQY